Each of the 24 T cell receptor beta chains below was sequenced from the same sample in a study of blood T cell repertoires in COVID-19. This table comes from immunoSEQ multiplex PCR, and its TCRdb copy is limited to in-frame clones, with some not included. The table lists a few hundred thousand clones, about nine tenths of them singletons. Sample: PBMCs or T cells enriched from blood (not recorded which). Receptor source: a woman under 30 who had recovered from COVID-19.

The J gene is TRBJ2-1, the V gene TRBV18; the match to TRBD2 covers 10 bases. CDR3 length: 16 residues. The J segment lost 8 bases and the V segment lost 1 base, leaving 8 bases of the junction unmatched. Germline loops: CDR1 KGHSH, CDR2 LQKENI. CDR3 sequence: CASSPQTSGRGDEQFF. In nucleotides, the CDR3 is TGTGCCAGCTCACCACAGACCAGCGGGAGGGGAGATGAGCAGTTCTTC.

CDR3 protein: CASSLGGGEETQYF. In DNA form, the CDR3 reads TGCGCCAGCAGCTTGGGTGGAGGGGAAGAGACCCAGTACTTC. The chain combines TRBV5-1 with TRBJ2-5; tentative D call: TRBD2 (6 bases). The germline V and J ends were trimmed by 0 bases and 3 bases, with 9 bases remaining between them. Germline-derived CDR1 and CDR2 are SGHRS and YFSETQ. CDR3 length equals 14 residues.

V is TRBV5-4 and J is TRBJ2-1, with 10 bases aligning to TRBD2. The ends lost 5 bases at V and 4 bases at J; junction bases unmatched: 6. CDR1 and CDR2 from the germline V gene are SGHNT and YYREEE (reference sequence). There are 15 residues in the CDR3. The CDR3 DNA is TGTGCCAGCAGAACCGGGACTAGCGTATACAATGAGCAGTTCTTC. Its translation is CASRTGTSVYNEQFF. The whole variable domain, remainder taken from reference TRBV5-4 and TRBJ2-1, is ETGVTQSPTHLIKTRGQQVTLRCSSQSGHNTVSWYQQALGQGPQFIFQYYREEENGRGNFPPRFSGLQFPNYSSELNVNALELDDSALYLCASRTGTSVYNEQFFGPGTRLTVL.

The chain is built from TRBV13 and TRBJ1-3; a weak D match, TRBD1 (5 bases). The CDR3 consists of 15 residues. Germline V gene data show CDR1 as PRHDT and CDR2 as FYEKMQ (reference sequence). V was shortened by 5 bases and J by 4 bases, with 15 bases between the two germline ends. For the CDR3, the DNA is TGTGCCAGCAGCCACTCGGGGGTTGAGGGAAACACCATATATTTT. It codes for CASSHSGVEGNTIYF.

This clone qualifies as medium-sized. The chain recombines TRBV27 with TRBJ2-2, with TRBD2 identical over 9 bases. The CDR3 runs 17 residues. Per germline, CDR1 MNHEY and CDR2 SMNVEV (reference sequence). J gave up 4 bases and V 1 base, and 7 bases lay outside the gene matches. The CDR3 here is CASSLFWREGPTGELFF. The CDR3 nucleotides are TGTGCCAGCAGTTTATTTTGGCGGGAGGGCCCCACCGGGGAGCTGTTTTTT.

This chain links TRBV11-1 with TRBJ1-2; 8 nucleotides align to TRBD1. In germline, CDR1 is SGHAT, CDR2 FQDESV (reference sequence). The CDR3 contains 15 residues. J gave up 1 base and V 5 bases, and 6 bases lay outside the gene matches. This chain's CDR3 is CASSLDRGGNYGYTF. The CDR3 nucleotides are TGTGCCAGCAGCCTCGACAGGGGTGGTAACTATGGCTACACCTTC.

The rearrangement uses TRBV28 and TRBJ1-6, with TRBD1 matching 7 bases. The CDR3 has 14 amino acids. V was clipped by 7 bases and J by 7 bases; unmatched bases: 7. Per germline, CDR1 MDHEN and CDR2 SYDVKM. CDR3 sequence reads: CASMSGTANSPLHF. The CDR3 coding sequence is TGTGCCAGCATGTCCGGGACAGCCAATTCACCCCTCCACTTT.

The chain couples TRBV9 to TRBJ2-7, with TRBD1 matching 8 bases. The CDR3 is 15 residues long. J lost 4 bases, V lost 3 bases, and 9 bases had no gene match. In germline, CDR1 is SGDLS, CDR2 YYNGEE. In DNA form, the CDR3 reads TGTGCCAGCAGCGGGTCAACAGGGGGACCATACGAGCAGTACTTC. Translated, it gives CASSGSTGGPYEQYF.

The rearrangement joins TRBV7-9 to TRBJ2-7; 10 bases are a match to TRBD2. Germline V gives CDR1 SEHNR, CDR2 FQNEAQ (reference sequence). This CDR3 is 16 amino acids long. The J segment lost 4 bases and the V segment lost 3 bases, leaving 9 bases of the junction unmatched. CDR3 sequence reads: CASSLGAGGTLYEQYF. The DNA for the CDR3 is TGTGCCAGCAGCTTGGGAGCGGGGGGGACATTGTACGAGCAGTACTTC.

The rearrangement joins TRBV5-7 to TRBJ1-6; TRBD1 agrees at 9 bases. Being an ORF, TRBV5-7 has a function that is uncertain. This CDR3 is 18 amino acids long. The ends lost 3 bases at V and 0 bases at J; junction bases unmatched: 7. CDR3 nucleotide sequence: TGTGCCAGCAGCTCATTTGGGACAGGGAGCTCCTATAATTCACCCCTCCACTTT. Encoded protein: CASSSFGTGSSYNSPLHF.

The rearrangement uses TRBV19 and TRBJ1-2; tentatively, D is TRBD1 (5 bases). The germline CDR1 and CDR2 sequences are LNHDA and SQIVND (reference sequence). The V end was cut by 4 bases, the J end by 9 bases, with 12 bases between. CDR3 size: 12 residues. The CDR3 sequence: CASSSSGGSYTF. The CDR3 nucleotides read TGTGCCAGTAGTAGTTCCGGGGGGAGCTACACCTTC.

The V call is TRBV24-1, the J call TRBJ2-5; TRBD2 matches 8 bases. The ends lost 4 bases at V and 4 bases at J; junction bases unmatched: 13. CDR3 length: 17 amino acids. CDR1 is KGHDR, CDR2 SFDVKD, per germline. CDR3 bases: TGTGCCACCAGTGACCCGGCAGAGCGGGAGCTGGGAGAGACCCAGTACTTC. Amino acid sequence: CATSDPAERELGETQYF.

This clone has a single count. The chain joins TRBV28 to TRBJ2-7, with a weak D call TRBD1 (6 bases). Germline lookup yields CDR1 MDHEN and CDR2 SYDVKM. Trimming shortened V by 3 bases and J by 0 bases, and 15 bases separated the two germline ends. The CDR3 runs to 16 residues. CDR3 residues: CASSFRTGPFSYEQYF. The CDR3 bases are TGTGCCAGCAGTTTTCGAACAGGGCCCTTCTCCTACGAGCAGTACTTC.

The chain carries TRBV7-2 and TRBJ1-2; tentative D call: TRBD1 (5 bases). Germline CDR1 is SGHTA and CDR2 is FQGNSA. V lost 5 bases and J 2 bases, leaving 15 bases between the germline ends. The CDR3 has 15 residues. CDR3 in DNA: TGTGCCAGCAGCCCCCTGTCGGGGGGAAACTATGGCTACACCTTC. Translated: CASSPLSGGNYGYTF.

V and J are TRBV28 and TRBJ1-2, with 9 bases lining up with TRBD1. Germline CDR1 MDHEN, CDR2 SYDVKM. The CDR3 is 18 amino acids. V lost 6 bases, J lost 2 bases, and 16 bases stayed unmatched. The CDR3 loop is CASSQPAGTGKVNYGYTF. The CDR3 region has the DNA TGTGCCAGCAGCCAACCCGCCGGGACAGGGAAGGTGAACTATGGCTACACCTTC.

The V call is TRBV5-1, the J call TRBJ2-7, with D tentatively TRBD1 (6 bases). The CDR3 length is 14 residues. Germline lookup yields CDR1 SGHRS and CDR2 YFSETQ. Trimming took off 4 bases at V and 5 bases at J, with 16 bases between the two ends. This CDR3 reads CASSMHRADNEQYF. The DNA of the CDR3 is TGCGCCAGCAGCATGCACAGGGCCGACAACGAGCAGTACTTC.

This clone was found once. This sequence joins TRBV21-1 and TRBJ2-5; the D call TRBD1 from the table was never checked on the DNA. TRBV21-1 is labeled a pseudogene. The CDR3 runs to 16 residues. The CDR3 DNA reads as TGTGCCAGCGAACTCCAGGGGACCCACAGAAAAGAGACCCAGTACTTC. It translates to CASELQGTHRKETQYF.

The chain combines TRBV2 with TRBJ2-7; D may be TRBD1 (5 bases). CDR1 and CDR2 from the germline V gene are SNHLY and FYNNEI. The CDR3 spans 12 residues. V was clipped by 6 bases and J by 2 bases, with 8 bases between them. CDR3 protein: CASRDIPYEQYF. CDR3 coding DNA: TGTGCCAGCAGGGACATTCCCTACGAGCAGTACTTC.

This clone was seen a handful of times. The chain couples TRBV19 to TRBJ1-6, with TRBD1 matching 11 bases. V lost 3 bases to trimming and J lost 10 bases; unmatched junction nucleotides: 5. Per the germline V gene, CDR1 is LNHDA and CDR2 is SQIVND (reference sequence). The CDR3 runs 15 residues. CDR3 nucleotides: TGTGCCAGTAGTATCGGGGACAGGGGGTCCTCACCCCTCCACTTT. It yields the protein CASSIGDRGSSPLHF.

V gene TRBV7-2 combines with J gene TRBJ2-1; 12 bases align to TRBD2. This CDR3 is built from 15 residues. V was pared by 3 bases and J by 4 bases, with 1 base of the junction left unmatched. Germline V gene data show CDR1 as SGHTA and CDR2 as FQGNSA. In nucleotides, the CDR3 is TGTGCCAGCAGCTTGACTAGCGGGGGTTACAATGAGCAGTTCTTC. Amino acids: CASSLTSGGYNEQFF.

J is TRBJ2-2 and V is TRBV14; 13 positions agree with TRBD2. Trimming at V came to 0 bases and at J to 7 bases, leaving 5 bases not matched to a gene. The CDR3 runs to 17 residues. Per the germline V gene, CDR1 is SGHDN and CDR2 is FVKESK. CDR3 bases: TGTGCCAGCAGCCAAGACGGACTAGCGGGAGTCGGCGGGGAGCTGTTTTTT. Its protein product is CASSQDGLAGVGGELFF.

The chain uses TRBV5-3 and TRBJ1-1, with D hard to call. TRBV5-3 is annotated as an ORF whose role is uncertain. The CDR3 is made up of 15 amino acids. V lost 0 bases and J 0 bases, leaving 9 bases between the germline ends. DNA of the CDR3: TGTGCCAGAAGCTTGGCTCTAACTTTGAACACTGAAGCTTTCTTT. As protein: CARSLALTLNTEAFF.

V usage is TRBV10-1 and J usage is TRBJ2-7; 7 bases line up with TRBD1. CDR3 length: 12 amino acids. After removal of 7 bases from V and 9 bases from J, the junction contained 9 bases not matched to a gene. From germline, CDR1 is WNHNN and CDR2 SYGVQD (reference sequence). CDR3 in amino acids: CASTLEGAWQYF. The CDR3 coding sequence is TGCGCCAGCACCTTAGAGGGGGCTTGGCAGTACTTC.

This chain connects TRBV27 to TRBJ1-1, with 8 positions matching TRBD1. Germline V gene sequence: CDR1 MNHEY, CDR2 SMNVEV (reference sequence). The ends lost 0 bases at V and 4 bases at J; junction bases unmatched: 4. CDR3 length: 15 residues. CDR3: CASSLSGRGRTEAFF. DNA for the CDR3: TGTGCCAGCAGTTTATCGGGCAGGGGGCGCACTGAAGCTTTCTTT.